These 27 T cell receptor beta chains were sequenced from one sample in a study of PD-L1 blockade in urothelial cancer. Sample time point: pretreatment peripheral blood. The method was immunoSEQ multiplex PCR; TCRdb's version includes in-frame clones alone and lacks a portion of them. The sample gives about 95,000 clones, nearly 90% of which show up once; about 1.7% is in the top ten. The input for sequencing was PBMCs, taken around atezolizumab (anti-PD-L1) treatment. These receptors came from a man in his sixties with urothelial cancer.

The CDR3: CASSQRLGSYNEQFF. The CDR3 DNA reads as TGCGCCAGCAGCCAACGACTAGGCTCCTACAATGAGCAGTTCTTC. This chain links TRBV4-3 with TRBJ2-1; D is perhaps TRBD2 (6 bases). The CDR3 consists of 15 residues. Trimming removed 2 bases from V and 0 bases from J, with 8 bases in between. Germline V gene data show CDR1 as LGHNA and CDR2 as YSLEER.

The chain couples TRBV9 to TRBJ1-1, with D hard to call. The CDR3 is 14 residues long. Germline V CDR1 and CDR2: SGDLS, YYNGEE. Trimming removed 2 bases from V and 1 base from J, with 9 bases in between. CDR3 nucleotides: TGTGCCAGCAGCGTGGCCGGGGAGAACACTGAAGCTTTCTTT. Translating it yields CASSVAGENTEAFF.

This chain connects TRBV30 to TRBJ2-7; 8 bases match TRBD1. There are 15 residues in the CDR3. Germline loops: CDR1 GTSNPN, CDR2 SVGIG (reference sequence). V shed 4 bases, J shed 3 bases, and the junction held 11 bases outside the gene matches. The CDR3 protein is CAWTPPDRAFYEQYF. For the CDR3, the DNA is TGTGCCTGGACCCCCCCGGACAGGGCGTTCTACGAGCAGTACTTC.

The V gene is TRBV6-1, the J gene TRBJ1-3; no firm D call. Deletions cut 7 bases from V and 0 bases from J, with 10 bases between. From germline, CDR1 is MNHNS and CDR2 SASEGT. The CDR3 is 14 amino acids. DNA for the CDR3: TGTGCCAGCACAGTCAGTAACTCTGGAAACACCATATATTTT. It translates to CASTVSNSGNTIYF.

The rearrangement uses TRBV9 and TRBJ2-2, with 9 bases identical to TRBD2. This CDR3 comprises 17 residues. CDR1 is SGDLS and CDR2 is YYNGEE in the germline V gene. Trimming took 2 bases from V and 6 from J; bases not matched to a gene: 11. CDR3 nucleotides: TGTGCCAGCAGCGTCGGCGGGCGGGGGGGCCTCGCCGGGGAGCTGTTTTTT. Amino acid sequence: CASSVGGRGGLAGELFF.

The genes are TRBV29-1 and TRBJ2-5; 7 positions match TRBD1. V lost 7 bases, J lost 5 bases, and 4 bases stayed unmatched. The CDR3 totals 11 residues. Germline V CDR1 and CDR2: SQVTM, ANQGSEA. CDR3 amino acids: CSGGQSETQYF. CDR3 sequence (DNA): TGCAGCGGGGGACAGTCGGAGACCCAGTACTTC. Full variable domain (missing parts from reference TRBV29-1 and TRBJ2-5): SAVISQKPSRDICQRGTSLTIQCQVDSQVTMMFWYRQQPGQSLTLIATANQGSEATYESGFVIDKFPISRPNLTFSTLTVSNMSPEDSSIYLCSGGQSETQYFGPGTRLLVL.

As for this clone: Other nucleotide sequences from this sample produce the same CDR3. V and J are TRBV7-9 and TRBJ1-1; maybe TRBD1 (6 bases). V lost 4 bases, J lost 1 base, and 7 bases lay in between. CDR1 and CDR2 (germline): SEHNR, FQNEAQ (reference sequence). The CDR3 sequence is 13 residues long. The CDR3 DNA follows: TGTGCCAGCAGCTCACAGGGGAACACTGAAGCTTTCTTT. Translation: CASSSQGNTEAFF.

The CDR3 nucleotides read TGTGCCAGAAGCTTGCCAGGGGTCAGGGCCGGAAACACCATATATTTT. Amino acids: CARSLPGVRAGNTIYF. This rearrangement joins TRBV5-3 to TRBJ1-3, with D possibly being TRBD1 (6 bases). TRBV5-3 is an ORF; its function is uncertain. This CDR3 comprises 16 residues. Trimming removed 1 base at V and 4 bases at J, with 15 bases between.

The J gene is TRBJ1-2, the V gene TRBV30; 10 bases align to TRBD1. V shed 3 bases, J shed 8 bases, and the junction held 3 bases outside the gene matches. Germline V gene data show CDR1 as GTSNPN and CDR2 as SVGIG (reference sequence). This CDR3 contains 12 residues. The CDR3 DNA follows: TGTGCCTGGAGCCAGACAGGGGGCGGCTACACCTTC. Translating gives CAWSQTGGGYTF.

The CDR3 sequence: CASSQRDSQTYNEQFF. The DNA for the CDR3 is TGTGCCAGCAGCCAACGGGACTCACAAACCTACAATGAGCAGTTCTTC. J is TRBJ2-1 and V is TRBV4-2; weak D call: TRBD2 (6 bases). CDR1 is LGHNA, CDR2 YNFKEQ, per germline. CDR3 length equals 16 residues. Between the trimmed V and J ends, which lost 2 bases and 2 bases, there was a span of 13 bases.

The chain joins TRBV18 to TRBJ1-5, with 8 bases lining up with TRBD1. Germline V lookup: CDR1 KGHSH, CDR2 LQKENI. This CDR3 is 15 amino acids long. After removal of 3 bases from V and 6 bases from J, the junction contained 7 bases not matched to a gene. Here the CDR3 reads CASSPGQGRGQPQHF. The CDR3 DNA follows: TGTGCCAGCTCACCCGGACAGGGACGTGGTCAGCCCCAGCATTTT.

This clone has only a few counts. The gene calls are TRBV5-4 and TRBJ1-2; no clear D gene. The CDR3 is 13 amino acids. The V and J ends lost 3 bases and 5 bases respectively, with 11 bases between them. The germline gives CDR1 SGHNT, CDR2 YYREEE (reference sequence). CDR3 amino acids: CASSSSHLYGYTF. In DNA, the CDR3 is TGTGCCAGCAGCTCTAGTCATTTGTATGGCTACACCTTC.

CDR3 region: CASTGDWGAYNEQFF. The DNA for the CDR3 is TGTGCCAGCACCGGGGACTGGGGGGCCTACAATGAGCAGTTCTTC. The chain carries TRBV7-2 and TRBJ2-1; perhaps TRBD2 as D (6 bases). V shed 7 bases and J shed 2 bases, with 15 bases lying between them. CDR3 length: 15 residues. Germline lookup yields CDR1 SGHTA and CDR2 FQGNSA.

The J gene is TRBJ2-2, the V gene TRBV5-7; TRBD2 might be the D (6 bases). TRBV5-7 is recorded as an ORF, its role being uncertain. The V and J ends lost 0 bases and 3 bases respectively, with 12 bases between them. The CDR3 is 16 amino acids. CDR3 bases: TGTGCCAGCAGCTTGGGGAAGCGGAGGGACACCGGGGAGCTGTTTTTT. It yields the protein CASSLGKRRDTGELFF.

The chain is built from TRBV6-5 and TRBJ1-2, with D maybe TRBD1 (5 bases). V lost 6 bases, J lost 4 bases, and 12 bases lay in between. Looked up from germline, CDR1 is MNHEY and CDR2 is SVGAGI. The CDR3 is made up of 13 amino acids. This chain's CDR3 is CASRDTPAYGYTF. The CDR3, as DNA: TGTGCCAGCAGGGACACCCCGGCCTATGGCTACACCTTC.

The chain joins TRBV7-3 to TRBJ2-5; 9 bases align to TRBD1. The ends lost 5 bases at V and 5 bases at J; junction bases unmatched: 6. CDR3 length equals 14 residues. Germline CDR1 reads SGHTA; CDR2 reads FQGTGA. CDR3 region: CASSTGTGTETQYF. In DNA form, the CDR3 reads TGTGCCAGCAGCACCGGGACAGGGACTGAGACCCAGTACTTC.

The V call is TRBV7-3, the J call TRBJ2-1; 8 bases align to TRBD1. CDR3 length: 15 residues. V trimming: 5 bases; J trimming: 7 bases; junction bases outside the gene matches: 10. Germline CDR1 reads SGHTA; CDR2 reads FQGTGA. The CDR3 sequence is CASSPRGQGKNEQFF. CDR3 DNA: TGTGCCAGCAGCCCCCGAGGACAGGGTAAGAATGAGCAGTTCTTC.

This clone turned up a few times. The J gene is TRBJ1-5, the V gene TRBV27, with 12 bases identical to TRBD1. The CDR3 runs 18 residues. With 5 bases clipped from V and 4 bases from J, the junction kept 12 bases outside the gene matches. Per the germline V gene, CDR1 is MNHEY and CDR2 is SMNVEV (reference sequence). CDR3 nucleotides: TGTGCCAGCAGTCCCCGGGGGGGACAGGGGGCGGGTAATCAGCCCCAGCATTTT. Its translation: CASSPRGGQGAGNQPQHF.

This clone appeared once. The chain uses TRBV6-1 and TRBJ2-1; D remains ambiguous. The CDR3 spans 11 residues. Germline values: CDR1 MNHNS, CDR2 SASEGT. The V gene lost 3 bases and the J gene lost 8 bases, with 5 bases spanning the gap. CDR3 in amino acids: CASSDNYEQFF. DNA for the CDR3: TGTGCCAGCAGTGATAACTATGAGCAGTTCTTC.

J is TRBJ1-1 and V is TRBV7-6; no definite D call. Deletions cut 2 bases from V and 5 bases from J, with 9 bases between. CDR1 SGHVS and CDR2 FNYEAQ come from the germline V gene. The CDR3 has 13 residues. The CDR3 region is CASSLPRVTEAFF. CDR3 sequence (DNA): TGTGCCAGCAGCTTACCACGGGTGACTGAAGCTTTCTTT.

For the CDR3, the DNA is TGTGCCAGCAGCTTAGGCCGAGGGAATGGCGGCTACGAGCAGTACTTC. This gives the protein CASSLGRGNGGYEQYF. This rearrangement joins TRBV13 to TRBJ2-7; D possibly corresponds to TRBD2 (5 bases). Germline CDR1 is PRHDT and CDR2 is FYEKMQ (reference sequence). V lost 0 bases and J lost 3, with 15 bases in between. This CDR3 spans 16 amino acids.

CDR3 sequence: CASSVGSQGSGTEAFF. CDR3 bases: TGCGCCAGCAGCGTCGGGTCTCAGGGATCAGGCACTGAAGCTTTCTTT. This chain joins TRBV5-1 and TRBJ1-1; perhaps TRBD1 as D (5 bases). V shed 4 bases and J shed 4 bases, with 20 bases lying between them. Germline assignment: CDR1 SGHRS and CDR2 YFSETQ. This CDR3 is built from 16 residues.

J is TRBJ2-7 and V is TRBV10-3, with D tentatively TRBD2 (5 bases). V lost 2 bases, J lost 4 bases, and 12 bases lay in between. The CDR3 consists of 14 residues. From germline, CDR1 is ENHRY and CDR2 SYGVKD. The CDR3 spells CAISEGGGSYEQYF. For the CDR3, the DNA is TGTGCCATCAGTGAGGGAGGTGGTTCATACGAGCAGTACTTC.

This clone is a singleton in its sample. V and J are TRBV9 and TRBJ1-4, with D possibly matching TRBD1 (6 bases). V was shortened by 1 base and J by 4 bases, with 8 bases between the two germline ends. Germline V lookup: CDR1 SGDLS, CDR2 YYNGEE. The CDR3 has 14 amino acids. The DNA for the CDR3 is TGTGCCAGCAGCGTAACAGGGAGTAATGAAAAACTGTTTTTT. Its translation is CASSVTGSNEKLFF.

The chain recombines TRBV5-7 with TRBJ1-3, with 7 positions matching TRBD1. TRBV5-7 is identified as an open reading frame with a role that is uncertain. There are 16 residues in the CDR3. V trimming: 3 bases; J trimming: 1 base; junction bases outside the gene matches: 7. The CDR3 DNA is TGTGCCAGCAGCTCAAGGGACAGACTATCTGGAAACACCATATATTTT. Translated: CASSSRDRLSGNTIYF.

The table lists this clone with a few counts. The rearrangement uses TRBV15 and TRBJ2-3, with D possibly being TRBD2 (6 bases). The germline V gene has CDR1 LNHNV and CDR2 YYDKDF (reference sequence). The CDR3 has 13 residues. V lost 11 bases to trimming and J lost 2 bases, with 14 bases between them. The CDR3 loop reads CAFGGSATDTQYF. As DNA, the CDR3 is TGTGCCTTCGGAGGGTCGGCCACAGATACGCAGTATTTT. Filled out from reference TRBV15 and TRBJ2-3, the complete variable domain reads DAMVIQNPRYQVTQFGKPVTLSCSQTLNHNVMYWYQQKSSQAPKLLFHYYDKDFNNEADTPDNFQSRRPNTSFCFLDIRSPGLGDTAMYLCAFGGSATDTQYFGPGTRLTVL.

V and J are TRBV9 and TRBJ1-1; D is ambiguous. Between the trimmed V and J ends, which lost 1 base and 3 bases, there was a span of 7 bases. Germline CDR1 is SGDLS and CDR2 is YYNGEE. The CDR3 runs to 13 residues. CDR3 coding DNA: TGTGCCAGCAGCGTATCCCAGGACACTGAAGCTTTCTTT. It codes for CASSVSQDTEAFF.